These 30 T cell receptor beta chains were sequenced from one sample in a study of blood T cell repertoires in COVID-19. TCRdb's copy holds only in-frame clones and misses some; the assay was immunoSEQ multiplex PCR. The repertoire has approximately 480,000 clones, about 85% of them found once; the top ten carry roughly 0.7%. Sequencing was carried out using PBMCs or T cells enriched from blood (not recorded which). These TCRs come from a woman aged 18-29 years who had recovered from COVID-19.

The chain has TRBV7-9 and TRBJ1-3, with D tentatively TRBD1 (5 bases). Per the germline V gene, CDR1 is SEHNR and CDR2 is FQNEAQ (reference sequence). The CDR3 sequence is 15 residues long. Trimming cost V 5 bases and J 0 bases, with 11 bases left between them. This CDR3 reads CASSQDGHSGNTIYF. Here the CDR3 DNA reads TGTGCCAGCAGCCAAGACGGACACTCTGGAAACACCATATATTTT.

The chain uses TRBV6-5 and TRBJ1-1, with a possible D match to TRBD1 (6 bases). V lost 0 bases to trimming and J lost 4 bases, with 15 bases between them. Germline V lookup: CDR1 MNHEY, CDR2 SVGAGI. This CDR3 comprises 16 residues. This CDR3 reads CASSYSRGGPGTEAFF. The DNA of the CDR3 is TGTGCCAGCAGTTACTCGAGGGGGGGGCCGGGCACTGAAGCTTTCTTT.

This rearrangement joins TRBV5-5 to TRBJ1-2; TRBD1 matches at 7 bases. The germline CDR1 and CDR2 sequences are SGHKS and YYEKEE (reference sequence). Trimming at V came to 9 bases and at J to 6 bases, leaving 20 bases not matched to a gene. This CDR3 is built from 16 residues. The DNA of the CDR3 is TGTGCCACCGCGCCCCTTAAAGACAGGGTGAAAGATGGCTACACCTTC. This codes for CATAPLKDRVKDGYTF.

The chain combines TRBV18 with TRBJ1-1; TRBD1 agrees at 9 bases. Per the germline V gene, CDR1 is KGHSH and CDR2 is LQKENI. The CDR3 is 16 residues long. Trimming removed 3 bases from V and 4 bases from J; junction bases left unmatched: 9. The CDR3 DNA follows: TGTGCCAGCTCACCGAACAGGGGGCAAAGTATCACTGAAGCTTTCTTT. This gives the protein CASSPNRGQSITEAFF. The complete variable domain, with remaining parts taken from reference TRBV18 and TRBJ1-1, reads NAGVMQNPRHLVRRRGQEARLRCSPMKGHSHVYWYRQLPEEGLKFMVYLQKENIIDESGMPKERFSAEFPKEGPSILRIQQVVRGDSAAYFCASSPNRGQSITEAFFGQGTRLTVV.

CDR3: CAWSVQTEAFF. CDR3 in DNA: TGTGCCTGGAGTGTACAGACTGAAGCTTTCTTT. The chain couples TRBV30 to TRBJ1-1; unclear D gene. With 0 bases removed from V and 5 bases from J, the gap between germline ends came to 4 bases. The CDR3 covers 11 residues. Germline V gene data show CDR1 as GTSNPN and CDR2 as SVGIG (reference sequence).

V and J are TRBV21-1 and TRBJ1-1. TRBV21-1 corresponds to a pseudogene. The CDR3 covers 16 residues. As DNA, the CDR3 is TGTGCCAGCCTAGAATCGGGAGGCAGGGTAGGAACTGAAGCTTTCTTT. Protein product: CASLESGGRVGTEAFF.

V and J are TRBV12-3 or TRBV12-4 and TRBJ1-1, with D uncertain. The CDR3 is made up of 11 amino acids. The V end lost 7 bases, the J end lost 7 bases, and 10 bases lay between the germline ends. The CDR3 region has the DNA TGTGCCAGCAATAGTGGCGGTGAAGCTTTCTTT. Translation gives CASNSGGEAFF.

The chain carries TRBV7-4 and TRBJ2-1; D perhaps matches TRBD2 (5 bases). This CDR3 is built from 16 residues. V lost 7 bases to trimming and J lost 9 bases, with 25 bases between them. CDR1 and CDR2 (germline): SGHVT, SQSDAQ. CDR3 nucleotides: TGTGCCAGCACCACTTGCTGTAGCGCCCTCAGGAGTGAGCAGTTCTTC. Translation gives CASTTCCSALRSEQFF.

CDR3 amino acids: CASSITQGGTEAFF. Here the CDR3 DNA reads TGTGCCAGTAGTATCACCCAGGGAGGGACTGAAGCTTTCTTT. The genes are TRBV19 and TRBJ1-1, with D perhaps TRBD1 (5 bases). Trimming cost V 3 bases and J 5 bases, with 13 bases left between them. The CDR3 covers 14 residues. Germline V gene data show CDR1 as LNHDA and CDR2 as SQIVND (reference sequence).

V usage is TRBV5-5 and J usage is TRBJ2-5; no clear D. Trimming left V 0 bases short and J 3 bases short, with 9 bases between. This CDR3 has 14 amino acids. The germline V gene encodes CDR1 SGHKS and CDR2 YYEKEE (reference sequence). CDR3 loop: CASSLAGQEETQYF. The CDR3 nucleotides are TGTGCCAGCAGCTTGGCAGGTCAGGAAGAGACCCAGTACTTC.

V gene TRBV7-8 combines with J gene TRBJ1-6; the D is unclear. Looked up from germline, CDR1 is SGHVS and CDR2 is FQNEAQ. The CDR3 consists of 14 residues. The V gene lost 1 base and the J gene lost 9 bases, with 10 bases spanning the gap. The CDR3 DNA is TGTGCCAGCAGCTTAGGGCCGGGTAGTTCACCCCTCCACTTT. It specifies CASSLGPGSSPLHF. The whole variable domain, filled in from reference TRBV7-8 and TRBJ1-6, reads GAGVSQSPRYKVAKRGQDVALRCDPISGHVSLFWYQQALGQGPEFLTYFQNEAQLDKSGLPSDRFFAERPEGSVSTLKIQRTQQEDSAVYLCASSLGPGSSPLHFGNGTRLTVT.

This chain uses TRBV7-9 with TRBJ1-2; TRBD1 aligns across 10 bases. Per the germline V gene, CDR1 is SEHNR and CDR2 is FQNEAQ (reference sequence). Trimming at V came to 7 bases and at J to 7 bases, leaving 6 bases not matched to a gene. The CDR3 runs to 13 residues. The CDR3 nucleotides read TGTGCCAGCACCCCGGACAGGGGGGGTGGCTACACCTTC. It is translated as CASTPDRGGGYTF.

The chain combines TRBV20-1 with TRBJ1-1; D possibly corresponds to TRBD1 (5 bases). Trimming removed 3 bases from V and 1 base from J, with 9 bases in between. CDR1 and CDR2 from the germline V gene are DFQATT and SNEGSKA (reference sequence). The CDR3 length is 13 residues. In nucleotides, the CDR3 is TGCAGTGCTAGTTCCCAGGGGAACACTGAAGCTTTCTTT. Amino acid sequence: CSASSQGNTEAFF.

A single count supports this clone. The V call is TRBV2, the J call TRBJ1-1, with no clear D. The V gene's germline CDR1 is SNHLY and CDR2 FYNNEI. The CDR3 is 14 residues long. Trimming left V 9 bases short and J 5 bases short, with 19 bases between. CDR3 nucleotides: TGTGCCAGTACTTCAACTCGGGGTGGAACTGAAGCTTTCTTT. Amino acids: CASTSTRGGTEAFF.

The sample holds one count of this clone. CDR3 region: CASSLRDSTVWGYTF. The CDR3 DNA reads as TGTGCCAGCAGCTTACGGGACAGTACCGTATGGGGCTACACCTTC. The gene calls are TRBV5-5 and TRBJ1-2, with 7 bases fitting TRBD1. CDR1 is SGHKS, CDR2 YYEKEE, per germline (reference sequence). This CDR3 has 15 residues. The J segment lost 8 bases and the V segment lost 2 bases, leaving 12 bases of the junction unmatched. Combining the CDR3 with reference TRBV5-5 and TRBJ1-2 gives the whole variable domain DAGVTQSPTHLIKTRGQQVTLRCSPISGHKSVSWYQQVLGQGPQFIFQYYEKEERGRGNFPDRFSARQFPNYSSELNVNALLLGDSALYLCASSLRDSTVWGYTFGSGTRLTVV.

This clone was detected a few times. The chain uses TRBV30 and TRBJ1-2; TRBD1 might be the D (5 bases). V was pared by 1 base and J by 5 bases, with 11 bases between. This CDR3 spans 13 amino acids. Germline values: CDR1 GTSNPN, CDR2 SVGIG (reference sequence). CDR3: CAWSAVPGYGYTF. DNA for the CDR3: TGTGCCTGGAGTGCGGTCCCAGGGTATGGCTACACCTTC.

The genes are TRBV5-4 and TRBJ2-2; TRBD1 aligns across 7 bases. The ends lost 6 bases at V and 1 base at J; junction bases unmatched: 12. Germline CDR1 reads SGHNT; CDR2 reads YYREEE (reference sequence). The CDR3 contains 17 residues. The CDR3 nucleotides read TGTGCCAGCAATAGAGGCTCCGGGACAGTGAACACCGGGGAGCTGTTTTTT. Translating gives CASNRGSGTVNTGELFF. The full variable domain, its missing parts supplied by reference TRBV5-4 and TRBJ2-2, is ETGVTQSPTHLIKTRGQQVTLRCSSQSGHNTVSWYQQALGQGPQFIFQYYREEENGRGNFPPRFSGLQFPNYSSELNVNALELDDSALYLCASNRGSGTVNTGELFFGEGSRLTVL.

The V call is TRBV10-2, the J call TRBJ2-7, with D maybe TRBD2 (6 bases). CDR1 is WSHSY, CDR2 SAAADI, per germline. Trimming pared 0 bases from V and 4 bases from J, leaving 16 bases between. The CDR3 spans 16 residues. The DNA for the CDR3 is TGCGCCAGCAGTGAGTCTTCAGGGACTCCTTGGTACGAGCAGTACTTC. This translates into CASSESSGTPWYEQYF.

This chain uses TRBV15 with TRBJ2-1, with 7 bases that match TRBD2. The J segment lost 14 bases and the V segment lost 4 bases, leaving 11 bases of the junction unmatched. Per germline, CDR1 LNHNV and CDR2 YYDKDF (reference sequence). CDR3 size: 13 residues. The CDR3 protein is CATSIDRGVIEFF. The CDR3, as DNA: TGTGCCACCAGCATAGACCGGGGGGTGATTGAGTTCTTC. The full variable domain, in which reference TRBV15 and TRBJ2-1 provide the parts outside the CDR3, is DAMVIQNPRYQVTQFGKPVTLSCSQTLNHNVMYWYQQKSSQAPKLLFHYYDKDFNNEADTPDNFQSRRPNTSFCFLDIRSPGLGDTAMYLCATSIDRGVIEFFGPGTRLTVL.

This clone has more than one count but fewer than ten. The rearrangement joins TRBV6-2 or TRBV6-3 to TRBJ1-1; tentatively, D is TRBD1 (5 bases). Deletions cut 5 bases from V and 7 bases from J, with 11 bases between. This CDR3 spans 12 amino acids. From germline, CDR1 is MNHEY and CDR2 SVGEGT. CDR3 coding DNA: TGTGCCAGCAGTGCGGGACGGAATGAAGCTTTCTTT. Translated: CASSAGRNEAFF.

The rearrangement joins TRBV10-2 to TRBJ2-3; 9 bases fit TRBD1. The CDR3 consists of 18 residues. Germline CDR1 and CDR2: WSHSY and SAAADI. J gave up 0 bases and V 6 bases, and 13 bases lay outside the gene matches. CDR3 coding DNA: TGCGCCAGCAGGGGGACAGGGTTTCTTGAATCTAGCACAGATACGCAGTATTTT. Amino acid sequence: CASRGTGFLESSTDTQYF.

The rearrangement links TRBV6-1 to TRBJ1-5, with D maybe TRBD1 (5 bases). V lost 1 base, J lost 4 bases, and 20 bases lay in between. The CDR3 has 18 residues. Germline CDR1 and CDR2: MNHNS and SASEGT. The CDR3 bases are TGTGCCAGCAGTGAAGTGGGTCCGGCAGGGCACCTGAATCAGCCCCAGCATTTT. It is translated as CASSEVGPAGHLNQPQHF.

This clone was seen only once. CDR3 protein: CASSLEAGEQYF. The CDR3 region has the DNA TGTGCCAGCAGCTTAGAGGCGGGGGAGCAGTACTTC. V is TRBV7-2 and J is TRBJ2-7; a possible D gene is TRBD2 (6 bases). Germline V gives CDR1 SGHTA, CDR2 FQGNSA. V was clipped by 1 base and J by 7 bases, with 8 bases between them. The CDR3 runs to 12 residues.

This chain uses TRBV12-3 or TRBV12-4 with TRBJ1-1; D perhaps matches TRBD1 (5 bases). With 4 bases removed from V and 8 bases from J, the gap between germline ends came to 14 bases. The CDR3 extends over 13 amino acids. The CDR3 loop is CASSSGYTGEAFF. The CDR3 coding sequence is TGTGCCAGCAGTTCAGGGTATACAGGAGAAGCTTTCTTT.

CDR3 bases: TGTGCCAGCAGCCAACCCGACAACACAGATACGCAGTATTTT. Protein sequence: CASSQPDNTDTQYF. V and J are TRBV3-1 (or the pseudogene TRBV3-2) and TRBJ2-3; unclear D gene. Between the trimmed V and J ends, which lost 2 bases and 2 bases, there was a span of 8 bases. The CDR3 loop spans 14 amino acids. Germline assignment: CDR1 LGHDT and CDR2 YNNKEL (reference sequence).

The CDR3 bases are TGTGCCAGCAGTGGGGACTCGGGCGGGCAGTACTTC. This encodes CASSGDSGGQYF. This sequence joins TRBV2 and TRBJ2-7; weak D call: TRBD2 (6 bases). CDR1 and CDR2 from the germline V gene are SNHLY and FYNNEI. V lost 4 bases and J 9 bases, leaving 13 bases between the germline ends. This CDR3 has 12 amino acids.

The gene calls are TRBV15 and TRBJ2-2; 7 nucleotides line up with TRBD2. This CDR3 spans 17 amino acids. CDR1 and CDR2 from the germline V gene are LNHNV and YYDKDF (reference sequence). The V gene end was trimmed by 2 bases and the J gene end by 5 bases; junction bases not matched to a gene: 11. The CDR3 reads CATSRMLAGVGTGELFF. The DNA of the CDR3 is TGTGCCACCAGCAGAATGCTGGCGGGGGTCGGGACCGGGGAGCTGTTTTTT.

The V and J genes are TRBV5-8 and TRBJ1-6, with 8 positions matching TRBD1. Germline V gene lookup returns CDR1 SGHTS and CDR2 YDEGEE. V lost 3 bases to trimming and J lost 0 bases; unmatched junction nucleotides: 8. The CDR3 has 18 amino acids. CDR3 region: CASSSTGTGGSYNSPLHF. The CDR3 DNA is TGTGCCAGCAGCTCTACCGGGACAGGCGGCTCCTATAATTCACCCCTCCACTTT.

The chain links TRBV3-1 (or the pseudogene TRBV3-2) to TRBJ2-2, with a possible D match to TRBD1 (5 bases). This CDR3 is 15 amino acids long. CDR1 and CDR2 (germline): LGHDT, YNNKEL (reference sequence). V lost 1 base and J lost 3, with 9 bases in between. CDR3 region: CASSQAQGYTGELFF. The CDR3 region has the DNA TGTGCCAGCAGCCAAGCCCAGGGTTACACCGGGGAGCTGTTTTTT.

The rearrangement joins TRBV18 to TRBJ1-3; 7 nucleotides line up with TRBD1. The ends lost 3 bases at V and 3 bases at J; junction bases unmatched: 5. The CDR3 loop spans 15 amino acids. In germline, CDR1 is KGHSH, CDR2 LQKENI. The CDR3 coding sequence is TGTGCCAGCTCACCCCCCGACAGGGATGGAAACACCATATATTTT. Translation: CASSPPDRDGNTIYF.